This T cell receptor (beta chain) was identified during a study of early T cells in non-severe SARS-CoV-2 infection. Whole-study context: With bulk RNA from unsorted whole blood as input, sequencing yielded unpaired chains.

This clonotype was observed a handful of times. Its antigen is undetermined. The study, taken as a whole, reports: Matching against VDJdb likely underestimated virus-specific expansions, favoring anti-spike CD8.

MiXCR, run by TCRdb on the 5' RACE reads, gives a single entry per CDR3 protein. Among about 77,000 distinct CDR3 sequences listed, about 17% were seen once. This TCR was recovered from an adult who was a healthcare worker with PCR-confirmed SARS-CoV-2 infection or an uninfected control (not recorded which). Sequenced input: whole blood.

For the CDR3, the DNA is TGTGCCAGCAGCCTAGATGACAGCTCTGGAAACACCATATATTTT. Translating it yields CASSLDDSSGNTIYF. The rearrangement joins TRBV6-5 to TRBJ1-3; the D gene is possibly TRBD1 (5 bases). The CDR3 is made up of 15 amino acids. Germline-derived CDR1 and CDR2 are MNHEY and SVGAGI. Trimming removed 6 bases from V and 0 bases from J, with 12 bases in between.